These 5 T cell receptor beta chains were all obtained from the same sample, sequenced in a study of blood T cell repertoires in COVID-19 (dated by TCRdb to the early 2020s). The method was the immunoSEQ multiplex PCR assay. TCRdb re-hosts the immuneACCESS table, in-frame sequences only. Its copies lack some clones; in the studies checked, an unresolved V gene accounts for under half of them, and the cause for the rest is not known. The sample table lists hundreds of thousands of clones, 88% of them with a count of one. The biggest ten clones account for about 0.7% of the sample. Sequenced: peripheral blood. Receptor source: a human donor in a cohort sampled during active COVID-19.

The V call is TRBV7-2, the J call TRBJ2-5; the D gene is possibly TRBD1 (6 bases). Per the germline V gene, CDR1 is SGHTA and CDR2 is FQGNSA. The V end lost 6 bases, the J end lost 5 bases, and 16 bases lay between the germline ends. The CDR3 has 14 amino acids. CDR3 in DNA: TGTGCCAGCAGACCGAACAGGGCGCAGGAGACCCAGTACTTC. It translates to CASRPNRAQETQYF.

A word on this clone: Mismatch with germline at one junction end may stem from a read error. This chain joins TRBV3-1 (or the pseudogene TRBV3-2) and TRBJ2-7; TRBD2 agrees at 8 bases. Germline-derived CDR1 and CDR2 are LGHDT and YNNKEL (reference sequence). This CDR3 spans 12 amino acids. The CDR3 DNA sequence: TGTGCCAGCAGCCAAGCGGGGGGGAGAAAGGGCTTC. Amino acids: CASSQAGGRKGF.

J is TRBJ2-5 and V is TRBV30; 12 bases agree with TRBD2. CDR1 is GTSNPN, CDR2 SVGIG, per germline (reference sequence). The CDR3 totals 14 residues. V lost 7 bases to trimming and J lost 1 base; unmatched junction nucleotides: 4. The CDR3 region is CASTSGGSQETQYF. CDR3 in DNA: TGTGCCTCGACTAGCGGGGGTTCCCAAGAGACCCAGTACTTC.

The chain has TRBV9 and TRBJ2-5; 8 bases are shared with TRBD2. The CDR3 extends over 16 amino acids. Germline V gene data show CDR1 as SGDLS and CDR2 as YYNGEE. V shed 0 bases, J shed 3 bases, and the junction held 7 bases outside the gene matches. The CDR3 here is CASSVGGTSSEETQYF. CDR3 DNA: TGTGCCAGCAGCGTAGGTGGGACTAGTAGTGAAGAGACCCAGTACTTC.

A note on this clone: Distinct nucleotide sequences in the sample also encode this CDR3. The genes are TRBV4-2 and TRBJ2-1, with 10 bases lining up with TRBD2. The germline V gene has CDR1 LGHNA and CDR2 YNFKEQ. Trimming cost V 1 base and J 4 bases; bases outside gene matches: 1. The CDR3 sequence is 15 residues long. Written as DNA, the CDR3 is TGTGCCAGCAGCCAAGGACTAGCGGGTTACAATGAGCAGTTCTTC. Protein product: CASSQGLAGYNEQFF.